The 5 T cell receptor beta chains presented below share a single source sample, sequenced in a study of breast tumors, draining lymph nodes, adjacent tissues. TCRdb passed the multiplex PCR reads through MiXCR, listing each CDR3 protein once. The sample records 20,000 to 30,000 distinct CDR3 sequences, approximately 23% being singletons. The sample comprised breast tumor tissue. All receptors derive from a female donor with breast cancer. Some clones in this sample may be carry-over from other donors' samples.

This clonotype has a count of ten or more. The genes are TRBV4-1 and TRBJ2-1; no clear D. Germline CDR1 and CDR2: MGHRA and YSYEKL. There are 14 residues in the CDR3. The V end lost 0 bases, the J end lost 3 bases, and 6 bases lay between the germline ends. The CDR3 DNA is TGCGCCAGCAGCCAAGAGACCCGCTACAATGAGCAGTTCTTC. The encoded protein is CASSQETRYNEQFF.

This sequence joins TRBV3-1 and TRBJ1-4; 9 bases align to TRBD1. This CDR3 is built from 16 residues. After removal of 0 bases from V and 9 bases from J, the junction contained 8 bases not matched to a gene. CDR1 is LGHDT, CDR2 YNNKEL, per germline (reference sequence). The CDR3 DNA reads TGTGCCAGCAGCCAAGAGGGACAGGGAAATCGGAAAAAACTGTTTTTT. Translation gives CASSQEGQGNRKKLFF.

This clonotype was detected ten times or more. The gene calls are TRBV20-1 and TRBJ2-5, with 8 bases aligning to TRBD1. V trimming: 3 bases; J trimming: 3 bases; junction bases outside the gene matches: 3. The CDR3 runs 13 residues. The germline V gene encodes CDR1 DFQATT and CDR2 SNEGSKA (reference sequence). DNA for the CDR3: TGCAGTGCTAGGGGACAGGAGAAAGAGACCCAGTACTTC. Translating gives CSARGQEKETQYF.

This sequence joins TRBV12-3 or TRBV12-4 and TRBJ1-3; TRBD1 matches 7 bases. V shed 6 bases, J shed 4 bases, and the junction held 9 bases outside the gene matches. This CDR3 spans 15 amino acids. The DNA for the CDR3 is TGTGCCAGCAGGACGGTACAGGGGAGAGGAAACACCATATATTTT. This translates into CASRTVQGRGNTIYF.

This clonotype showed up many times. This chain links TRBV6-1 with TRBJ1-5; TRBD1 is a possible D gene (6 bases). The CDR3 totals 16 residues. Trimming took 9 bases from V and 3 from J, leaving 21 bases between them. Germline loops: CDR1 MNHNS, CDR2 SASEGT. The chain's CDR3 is CARWTVLRWVNQPQHF. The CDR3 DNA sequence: TGTGCCAGATGGACAGTCCTGAGATGGGTCAATCAGCCCCAGCATTTT.